This T cell receptor beta chain was captured by sequencing in a study of regulatory T cells in long-lasting Graves disease. Study-wide findings and caveats: Persistent patients had more shared public clonotypes (roughly 2,700) than new patients (about 870). Persistent disease preferred TRBV28, TRBJ1-2 and TRBJ2-5.

Time point defined: newly diagnosed GD, antithyroid drugs for less than 3 months. Extracted PBMC RNA gave rise to the TCR library. Arm-PCR of CDR3 regions and iRepertoire HTBI primers were the basis on which TCR beta libraries were built. TCRdb used MiXCR to reprocess the multiplex PCR reads, holding one entry per CDR3 protein. The data contain 400,000 to 500,000 distinct CDR3 sequences, about 17% of them singletons. CDR1 and CDR2 from the germline V gene are SEHNR and FQNEAQ (reference sequence). V lost 5 bases, J lost 12 bases, and 11 bases lay in between. The CDR3 is 11 amino acids. This clonotype has a count of ten or more. What it binds is unknown. These data also featured in a second study, about T cells in Graves' hyperthyroidism and ophthalmopathy.

The rearrangement uses TRBV7-9 and TRBJ2-1; no clear D. The sequenced sample was peripheral blood mononuclear cells (PBMCs), obtained at new diagnosis, from a patient treated with antithyroid drugs. The clonotype comes from a woman aged 18-29 years with Graves disease. The CDR3, as DNA: TGTGCCAGCAGCCCCAGGCCGGGGCAGTTCTTC. Translation: CASSPRPGQFF.